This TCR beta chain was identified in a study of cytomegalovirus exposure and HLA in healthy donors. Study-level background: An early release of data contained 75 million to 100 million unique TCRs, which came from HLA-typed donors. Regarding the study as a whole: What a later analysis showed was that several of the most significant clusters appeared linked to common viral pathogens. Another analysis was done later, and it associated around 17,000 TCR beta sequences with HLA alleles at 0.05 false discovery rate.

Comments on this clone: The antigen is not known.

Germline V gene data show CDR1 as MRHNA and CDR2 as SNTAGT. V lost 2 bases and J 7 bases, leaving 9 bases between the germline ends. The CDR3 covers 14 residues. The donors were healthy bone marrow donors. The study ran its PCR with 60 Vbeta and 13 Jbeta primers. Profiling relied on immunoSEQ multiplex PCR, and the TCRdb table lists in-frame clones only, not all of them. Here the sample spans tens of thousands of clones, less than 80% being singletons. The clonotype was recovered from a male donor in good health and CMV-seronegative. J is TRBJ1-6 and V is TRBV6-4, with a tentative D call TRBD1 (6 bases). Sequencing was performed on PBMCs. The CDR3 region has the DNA TGTGCCAGCAGTGACCAGGGGTCAAATTCACCCCTCCACTTT. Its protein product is CASSDQGSNSPLHF.